This is a list of T cell receptor beta chains from one sample in a study of T cell responses to AZD1222 COVID-19 vaccine. Libraries were prepared by immunoSEQ multiplex PCR; TCRdb keeps only in-frame clonotypes and omits some of them. Among about 160,000 clones listed, about 92% were seen once. Sequences were derived from peripheral blood, sampled 28 days after the second AZD1222 dose. These TCRs come from an adult who received the AZD1222 COVID-19 vaccine. CDR3s include the opening cysteine and the closing phenylalanine or tryptophan. A D gene is named only where the DNA matches it firmly. A row's size may be missing; if present it is once, few, many or a size class.

v_gene,j_gene,abundance,d_gene,CDR3aa,CDR3nt
TRBV7-9,TRBJ1-1,once,NA,CASSHSKGNTEAFF,TGTGCCAGCAGTCATTCCAAGGGGAACACTGAAGCTTTCTTT
TRBV5-4,TRBJ2-3,NA,TRBD2,CASSLNGGNTDTQYF,TGTGCCAGCAGCTTGAACGGGGGGAACACAGATACGCAGTATTTT
TRBV5-1,TRBJ2-4,NA,TRBD1,CASSYSTGGAKNIQYF,TGCGCCAGCAGCTATTCTACAGGGGGCGCGAAAAACATTCAGTACTTC
TRBV6-5,TRBJ1-2,NA,NA,CASNPTGRSHGYTF,TGTGCCAGCAATCCCACGGGGAGGAGCCATGGCTACACCTTC
TRBV27,TRBJ1-5,NA,NA,CASSNRLNQPQHF,TGTGCCAGCAGTAACAGGCTAAATCAGCCCCAGCATTTT
TRBV6-6,TRBJ1-2,NA,TRBD1,CASSTGQGYGYTF,TGTGCCAGCAGTACCGGACAGGGCTATGGCTACACCTTC
TRBV18,TRBJ1-2,NA,NA,CASSQDGNYGYTF,TGTGCCAGCTCGCAGGACGGAAACTATGGCTACACCTTC
TRBV28,TRBJ1-2,once,NA,CASSLRAAYIAGLYGYTF,TGTGCCAGCAGTTTACGGGCAGCTTATATAGCGGGTTTATATGGCTACACCTTC
TRBV24-1,TRBJ1-2,NA,NA,CATWAPPYGYTF,TGTGCCACCTGGGCCCCACCCTATGGCTACACCTTC
TRBV6-5,TRBJ1-5,NA,NA,CASSFTTGGQPQHF,TGTGCCAGCAGTTTCACTACCGGCGGGCAGCCCCAGCATTTT